A single T cell receptor (beta chain) is shown here with its context. This clone's antigen is unknown. Qualities for individual bases were not recorded, and no much larger clone is one base off. The source of the sample is a study of CD4 T cells in relation to SARS-CoV-2 and coronaviruses (dated by TCRdb to about 2021). At the level of the whole study: In the ViraFEST assay, PBMCs were cultured with antigen for under 12 days, after which TCR beta CDR3s were sequenced to identify antigen-specific clonal expansions. An HIV-1 Nef peptide pool or a no-peptide culture served as the negative reference condition. HLA restriction was mapped for shared crossreactive spike epitopes using patient-derived lymphoblastoid cell lines. At the level of individual TCR clonotypes, the study measured memory CD4+ T cell crossreactivity between SARS-CoV-2 spike protein and common cold coronavirus spike proteins. The Adaptive Biotechnologies TCR-sequencing kit was used to sequence samples from three pre-COVID donors and the naive versus memory experiments, whereas other data were Illumina-based. A different TCR-beta assay, based on Illumina, was used to sequence expansion assays from other donors in the study.

CD4+ T cells from unexposed donors were collected before the COVID-19 pandemic (2011-2018). After 10 days of culture, CD4+ T cells were isolated with the EasySep CD4+ T cell isolation kit. As cell numbers permitted, CD4+ T cells from unexposed donors were tested for reactivity to SARS-CoV-2 S and N and to four common cold coronavirus spike pools. PBMCs were cultured at two million per well in IMDM supplemented with around 4.7% human AB serum and 9 to 10 IU/ml IL-2. Half of the culture medium was replaced with fresh IL-2-containing medium on days 3 and 7. In general, triplicate replicate wells were used for every peptide culture condition. The leukapheresis product for the unexposed donors was obtained through commercial purchase. Ficoll-Paque PLUS gradient centrifugation was used to isolate PBMCs from either whole blood or leukapheresis product. PBMCs were either used fresh in the expansion assay or cryopreserved at -140 degrees C. The QIAamp Micro DNA Kit was used to extract genomic DNA from the CD4+ T cells.

Trimming removed 3 bases from V and 7 bases from J, leaving 13 bases between the germline ends. From the cysteine up to the phenylalanine, the CDR3 has a length of 15 residues. The only DNA kept is the CDR3, 45 bases in frame from the first base. Reading the germline V gene gives CDR1 KGHSH and CDR2 LQKENI. What the research found in general, with its limitations: Crossreactivity analysis centred on spike protein, so crossreactivity against other viral proteins was not assessed. In around two thirds of donors, memory CD4+ clonotypes turned up that crossrecognized SARS-CoV-2 and at least one common cold coronavirus spike. Significantly weaker SARS-CoV-2-driven expansion was shown by crossreactive clones than by monoreactive clones, consistent with antigenic imprinting. Small numbers of patients and of tested TCRs were a limitation of the study. No donor contributed both pre-pandemic and post-infection samples, which limited tracing the source of pre-existing responses.

The library was built by means of the immunoSEQ multiplex PCR assay. In the authors' own workflow: During preprocessing, nonproductive sequences were removed, as were CDR3s that did not start with C, did not end with F or W, or were shorter than 7 amino acids. The MANAFEST web app identified antigen-specific clonotypes based on expansion compared with the reference and other culture wells. A clone was considered positive if significant expansion relative to the reference culture was observed in 2 of 3 replicate wells at an FDR below 0.05. For a clone to be considered positive, significant expansion relative to all other tandem wells and an odds ratio above 5 were also required. Pairwise Levenshtein distance, computed with the stringdist R package after three terminal residues were trimmed from each end, was used as the measure of CDR3 homology. This is the immuneACCESS table as TCRdb keeps it, with only in-frame sequences that have V and J called. A part of the clones is gone; compared with another copy, unresolved V genes explain less than half, and the rest is unexplained. The V and J calls and the clone size are those of that table, but D and trimming were determined from the DNA. The sample records 15,000 to 20,000 clones, 65% to 75% of which are singletons. The ten top clones hold approximately 30% of the sample.

The origin of this receptor is a human donor in good health. The V gene is TRBV18 and the J gene is TRBJ1-6; no D gene is confidently identified. Source material: CD4+ T cells from PBMCs, cultured in vitro. The encoded CDR3 is CASSPMNAANSPLHF. The DNA sequence follows: TGTGCCAGCTCACCTATGAACGCTGCGAATTCACCCCTCCACTTT.